In this sample, the clone carrying this T cell receptor (beta chain) turned up a few times. The second PCR ran about 6 to 12 cycles with a sample-barcoded 5' primer and J-beta primers. Via MiXCR, TCRdb re-called the 5' RACE reads, giving one row per CDR3 protein. This table has some 290,000 distinct CDR3 sequences, 27% appearing once. This sample stems from a study of blood T cells in healthy people across ages. In germline, CDR1 is DFQATT, CDR2 SNEGSKA (reference sequence). This CDR3 spans 13 amino acids. V lost 4 bases, J lost 6 bases, and 10 bases lay in between. Sequencing was carried out using blood. This chain links TRBV20-1 with TRBJ1-6; no firm D call. The clonotype comes from a woman between 65 and 79 years old in good health. The CDR3 region has the DNA TGCAGTGCTACCGGACGGATTAATTCACCCCTCCACTTT. Translated: CSATGRINSPLHF.